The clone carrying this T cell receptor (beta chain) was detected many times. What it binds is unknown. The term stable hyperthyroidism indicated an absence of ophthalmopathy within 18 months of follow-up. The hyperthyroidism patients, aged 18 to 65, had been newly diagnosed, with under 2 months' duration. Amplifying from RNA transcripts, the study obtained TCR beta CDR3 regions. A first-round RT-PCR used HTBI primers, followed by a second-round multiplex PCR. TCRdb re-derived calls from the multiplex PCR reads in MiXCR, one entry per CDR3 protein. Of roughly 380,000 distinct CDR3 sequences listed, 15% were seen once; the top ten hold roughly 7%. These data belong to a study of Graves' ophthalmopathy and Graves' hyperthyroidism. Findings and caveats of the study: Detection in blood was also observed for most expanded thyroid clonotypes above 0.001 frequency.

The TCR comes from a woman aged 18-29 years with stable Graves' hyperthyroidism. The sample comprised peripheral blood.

The CDR3 spells CASRTFYGYTF. DNA for the CDR3: TGTGCCAGTAGGACCTTCTATGGCTACACCTTC. The chain couples TRBV19 to TRBJ1-2; D gene ambiguous. The CDR3 runs to 11 residues. CDR1 is LNHDA and CDR2 is SQIVND in the germline V gene (reference sequence). V lost 6 bases to trimming and J lost 4 bases, with 6 bases between them. The full variable domain, completed using reference TRBV19 and TRBJ1-2, is DGGITQSPKYLFRKEGQNVTLSCEQNLNHDAMYWYRQDPGQGLRLIYYSQIVNDFQKGDIAEGYSVSREKKESFPLTVTSAQKNPTAFYLCASRTFYGYTFGSGTRLTVV.